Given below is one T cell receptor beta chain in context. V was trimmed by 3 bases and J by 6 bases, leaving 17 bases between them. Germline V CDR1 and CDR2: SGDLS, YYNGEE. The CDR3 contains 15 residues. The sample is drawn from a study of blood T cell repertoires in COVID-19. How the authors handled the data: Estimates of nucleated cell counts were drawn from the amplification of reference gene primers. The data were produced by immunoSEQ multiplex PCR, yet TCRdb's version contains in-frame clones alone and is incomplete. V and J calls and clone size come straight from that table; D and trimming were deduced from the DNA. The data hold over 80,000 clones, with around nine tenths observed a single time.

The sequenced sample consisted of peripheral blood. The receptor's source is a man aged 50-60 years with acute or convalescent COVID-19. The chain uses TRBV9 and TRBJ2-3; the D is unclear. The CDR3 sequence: CASSATGFHRDTQYF. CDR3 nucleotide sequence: TGTGCCAGCAGCGCCACCGGGTTTCATCGGGATACGCAGTATTTT.